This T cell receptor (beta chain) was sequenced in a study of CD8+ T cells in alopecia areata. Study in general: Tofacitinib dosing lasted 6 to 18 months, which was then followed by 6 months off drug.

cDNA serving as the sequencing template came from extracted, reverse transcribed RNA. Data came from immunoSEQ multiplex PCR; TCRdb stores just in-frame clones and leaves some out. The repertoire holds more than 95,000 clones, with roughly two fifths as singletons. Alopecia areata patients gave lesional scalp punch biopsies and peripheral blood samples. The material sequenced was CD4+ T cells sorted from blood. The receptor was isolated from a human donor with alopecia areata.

The CDR3 region is CASSSPGTQETQYF. DNA of the CDR3: TGCGCCAGCAGCTCGCCCGGGACCCAAGAGACCCAGTACTTC. The chain employs TRBV5-1 and TRBJ2-5; perhaps D is TRBD1 or TRBD2 (5 bases each). CDR1 is SGHRS, CDR2 YFSETQ, per germline. CDR3 length equals 14 residues. V dropped 3 bases and J dropped 1 base, with 10 bases sitting between them.